This TCR beta chain was recorded in a study of blood T cell repertoires in COVID-19. Study-level information: From the United States, Italy and Spain came samples of acute and convalescent COVID-19.

The table lists this clone with a count of one. From germline, CDR1 is SGHRS and CDR2 YFSETQ. Trimming cost V 0 bases and J 9 bases, with 18 bases left between them. CDR3 length: 16 amino acids. Data came from immunoSEQ multiplex PCR; TCRdb stores just in-frame clones and leaves some out. This sample has some 230,000 clones, with roughly 84% found just once. The chain carries TRBV5-1 and TRBJ2-2; D ambiguous. This TCR was sampled from a middle-aged man with acute or convalescent COVID-19. The sequenced material came from peripheral blood. CDR3: CASSLGRALAVRELFF. DNA for the CDR3: TGCGCCAGCAGCTTGGGTCGCGCCCTGGCGGTCCGGGAGCTGTTTTTT.